Below are 11 T cell receptor beta chains sequenced from a single sample in a study of T cell repertoires in cytomegalovirus infection. One entry per CDR3 protein, called by TCRdb with MiXCR from the reads. This table has roughly 500,000 distinct CDR3 sequences, 15% to 20% appearing once. The specimen sequenced was CD8+ T cells from PBMCs. Receptors originate from a human donor in good health (CMV status not recorded). Some clones in this sample may be carry-over from other donors' samples.

To note about this clonotype: This may stem from a read error, because a much larger clone lies one nucleotide away. V is TRBV2 and J is TRBJ2-7; the match to TRBD1 covers 8 bases. This CDR3 spans 16 amino acids. Germline V gene sequence: CDR1 SNHLY, CDR2 FYNNEI. In nucleotides, the CDR3 is TGTGCCATAAACCGGGACAGGCAAACCATTTCCTACGAGCAGTGCTTC. It codes for CAINRDRQTISYEQCF.

The V gene is TRBV27, the J gene TRBJ1-5, with 7 bases lining up with TRBD1. The CDR3 extends over 14 amino acids. The germline V gene has CDR1 MNHEY and CDR2 SMNVEV (reference sequence). The V gene end was trimmed by 4 bases and the J gene end by 4 bases; junction bases not matched to a gene: 4. The CDR3 bases are TGTGCCAGCAGTTCGGACAGGCAAAATCAGCCCCAGCATTTT. It codes for CASSSDRQNQPQHF.

In its sample, this clonotype was seen many times. V gene TRBV12-3 or TRBV12-4 combines with J gene TRBJ2-1; either TRBD1 or TRBD2 may supply D (5 bases each). This CDR3 is 14 amino acids long. Trimming took 5 bases from V and 5 from J, leaving 13 bases between them. CDR3 DNA: TGTGCCAGCAGTCCACTCGGGACGAACAATGAGCAGTTCTTC. The encoded protein is CASSPLGTNNEQFF.

In this sample, this clonotype turned up many times. The V gene is TRBV27, the J gene TRBJ2-3; 15 nucleotides match TRBD2. The CDR3 contains 20 residues. The V and J ends lost 3 bases and 0 bases, in that order; junction bases with no gene match: 10. Germline V lookup: CDR1 MNHEY, CDR2 SMNVEV (reference sequence). CDR3: CASSLEPGLAGGGSTDTQYF. DNA of the CDR3: TGTGCCAGCAGTTTGGAACCGGGACTAGCGGGAGGTGGTAGCACAGATACGCAGTATTTT.

At least ten counts were recorded for this clonotype. The CDR3 is CASSLAGSFEAHDNTEAFF. Here the CDR3 DNA reads TGTGCCAGCAGCTTAGCGGGGAGCTTTGAGGCACACGATAACACTGAAGCTTTCTTT. The rearrangement joins TRBV7-6 to TRBJ1-1; no clear D gene. V was clipped by 0 bases and J by 2 bases, with 22 bases between them. The CDR3 contains 19 residues. Germline CDR1 reads SGHVS; CDR2 reads FNYEAQ.

This clonotype was found a few times. Germline is not matched at one junction end, which may reflect a read error. The V call is TRBV4-1, the J call TRBJ2-2; D not certain. This CDR3 contains 14 residues. CDR1 is MGHRA, CDR2 YSYEKL, per germline. The CDR3, as DNA: TGCGCCAGCAGCCAAGCTCAAAACACTGGGGAGCTGTTTTTT. Translated: CASSQAQNTGELFF.

In this sample, this clonotype turned up a few times. The chain employs TRBV15 and TRBJ2-7; 9 nucleotides match TRBD1. The CDR3 totals 16 residues. Germline CDR1 and CDR2: LNHNV and YYDKDF (reference sequence). Trimming at V came to 3 bases and at J to 5 bases, leaving 11 bases not matched to a gene. CDR3 loop: CATSSPDWTGVDEQYF. The CDR3 coding sequence is TGTGCCACCAGCAGTCCCGATTGGACAGGGGTGGACGAGCAGTACTTC.

Many counts were recorded for this clonotype. The chain's CDR3 is CASSVRTGGSNQPQHF. CDR3 coding DNA: TGTGCCAGTAGTGTCCGGACAGGAGGGAGCAATCAGCCCCAGCATTTT. The rearrangement uses TRBV19 and TRBJ1-5, with 7 bases that match TRBD1. This CDR3 spans 16 amino acids. Germline CDR1 is LNHDA and CDR2 is SQIVND (reference sequence). V was clipped by 5 bases and J by 1 base; unmatched bases: 8. Using reference TRBV19 and TRBJ1-5 for the parts outside the CDR3, the full variable domain is DGGITQSPKYLFRKEGQNVTLSCEQNLNHDAMYWYRQDPGQGLRLIYYSQIVNDFQKGDIAEGYSVSREKKESFPLTVTSAQKNPTAFYLCASSVRTGGSNQPQHFGDGTRLSIL.

This clonotype came up a few times. V gene TRBV6-1 combines with J gene TRBJ2-7; D is unclear. Germline loops: CDR1 MNHNS, CDR2 SASEGT. CDR3 length equals 14 residues. V was pared by 3 bases and J by 5 bases, with 14 bases between. The CDR3 here is CASSDRIGLDEQYF. The CDR3 nucleotides are TGTGCCAGCAGTGACCGGATAGGGCTGGACGAGCAGTACTTC.

This clonotype was seen a handful of times. The V and J genes are TRBV5-1 and TRBJ1-1; TRBD1 matches at 7 bases. The germline gives CDR1 SGHRS, CDR2 YFSETQ. The CDR3 is 15 residues long. The junction had 12 bases not matched to a gene; V was cut back by 4 bases and J by 6 bases. CDR3 loop: CASSPARGGPPEAFF. Written as DNA, the CDR3 is TGCGCCAGCAGCCCGGCCCGAGGGGGCCCTCCTGAAGCTTTCTTT.

This clonotype was counted only a few times. The J gene is TRBJ2-3, the V gene TRBV29-1, with 9 bases aligning to TRBD1. The junction had 7 bases not matched to a gene; V was cut back by 7 bases and J by 5 bases. In germline, CDR1 is SQVTM, CDR2 ANQGSEA. The CDR3 length is 13 residues. CDR3 loop: CSASDRGEDTQYF. For the CDR3, the DNA is TGCAGCGCGTCGGACAGGGGAGAAGATACGCAGTATTTT.